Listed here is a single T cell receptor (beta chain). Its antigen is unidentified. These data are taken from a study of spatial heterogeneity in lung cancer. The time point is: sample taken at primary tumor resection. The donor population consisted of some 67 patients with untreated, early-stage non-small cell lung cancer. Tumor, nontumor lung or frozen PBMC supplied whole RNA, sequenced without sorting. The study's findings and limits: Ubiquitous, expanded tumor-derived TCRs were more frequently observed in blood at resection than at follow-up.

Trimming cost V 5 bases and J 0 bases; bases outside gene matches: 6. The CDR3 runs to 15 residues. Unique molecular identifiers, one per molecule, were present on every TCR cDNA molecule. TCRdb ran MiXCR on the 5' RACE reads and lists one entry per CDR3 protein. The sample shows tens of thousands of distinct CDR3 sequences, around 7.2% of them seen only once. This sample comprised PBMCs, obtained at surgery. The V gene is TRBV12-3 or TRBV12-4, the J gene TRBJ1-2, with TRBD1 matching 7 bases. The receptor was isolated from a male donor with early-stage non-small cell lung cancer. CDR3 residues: CASSRTGRSNYGYTF. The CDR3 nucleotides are TGTGCCAGCAGTCGGACAGGACGATCTAACTATGGCTACACCTTC.